This TCR beta chain was found in a study of T cell responses to AZD1222 COVID-19 vaccine (dated by TCRdb to about 2021). Regarding the study in general: TCR sequencing covered some 250 trial participants: 200 to 220 given two doses of AZD1222 and 26 given two doses of MenACWY control vaccine. Enrollment into the trials was organized by age into subgroups of 18-55, 56-69 and 70-plus years, and those subgroups contained roughly 140, 27 and 60 TCR-sequenced participants, respectively. General conclusions and limits of the study: Most participants were white British and females outnumbered males, and the authors suggested that clonal diversity may have been underestimated. Nearly half of unique spike-specific TCRs reportedly recognized epitopes outside regions mutated in the B.1.351 and B.1.1.7 variants. In the small 56-69-year group, the increase in depth fell short of significance, most likely because of low power. Vaccine-associated CD4 TCRs spanned the whole spike protein, with dominant responses in regions 160-218 and 743-854. Conclusions about previously exposed vaccinees are limited because only six or seven AZD1222 recipients were SARS-CoV-2 seropositive at baseline. Because no day 14 peak-response samples were available, repertoires were characterized only after the peak T cell response. Spike-specific TCR breadth and depth rose significantly after two AZD1222 doses compared with day 0 and with MenACWY recipients.

To note about this clone: No cognate antigen has been identified for it. No qualities accompany the bases; no much larger clone lies one base away.

The CDR3 regions of human TCRbeta chains were analyzed by immunosequencing. Turning to the authors' computational methods: Repertoire TCRs were matched against a reference library of SARS-CoV-2-specific TCRs generated with the MIRA antigen-specificity platform. Breadth was defined as the fraction of unique TCRs that were SARS-CoV-2-associated. Depth was defined as the fraction of total T cells that were SARS-CoV-2-associated. Using the MIRA data, every spike-specific TCR was mapped to the spike region that the TCR reacted to and assigned to either a CD4 or a CD8 class. Log10-transformed breadth and depth values were compared by one-way ANOVA with Sidak's multiple comparisons tests. TCRdb took over this immuneACCESS table, retaining in-frame rearrangements with V and J assigned. Such tables are incomplete; in checked studies, under half of the missing clones stem from an unresolved V gene, and the remainder is unexplained. V and J calls and clone size come straight from that table; D and trimming were deduced from the DNA. A total of fewer than 250,000 clones appear in this sample, roughly 91% of them only once. Clones ranked in the top ten supply about 1% of the sample.

CDR1 and CDR2 are drawn from the germline V gene: LGHNA, YSLEER. The junction carries 7 bases between V and J, which are trimmed by 1 base and 4 bases respectively. The CDR3 has 13 amino acids, counting the end cysteine and phenylalanine. Of the read, only the CDR3 DNA is kept; its 39 bases are in frame from base 1. In light of the paper, this sample's time point label describes: baseline before first vaccination. Per the publication, the treatment or condition label means: meningococcal conjugate vaccine given as trial control. Samples from vaccinated people were obtained from the UK trials COV001 and COV002, which included a single-blind randomized controlled phase 2/3 trial of AZD1222 (ChAdOx1 nCoV-19) in healthy adults. Trial participant PBMC samples were collected at day 0 and day 28 after the second dose for TCRbeta chain sequencing.

Specimen: peripheral blood, collected on day 0 of MenACWY control vaccination. This receptor chain uses TRBV4-3 and TRBJ2-5, with no confidently assigned D gene. This sequence originates from an adult in good health. The CDR3 is CASSQVFGETQYF. The DNA reads as follows: TGCGCCAGCAGCCAAGTGTTCGGAGAGACCCAGTACTTC.